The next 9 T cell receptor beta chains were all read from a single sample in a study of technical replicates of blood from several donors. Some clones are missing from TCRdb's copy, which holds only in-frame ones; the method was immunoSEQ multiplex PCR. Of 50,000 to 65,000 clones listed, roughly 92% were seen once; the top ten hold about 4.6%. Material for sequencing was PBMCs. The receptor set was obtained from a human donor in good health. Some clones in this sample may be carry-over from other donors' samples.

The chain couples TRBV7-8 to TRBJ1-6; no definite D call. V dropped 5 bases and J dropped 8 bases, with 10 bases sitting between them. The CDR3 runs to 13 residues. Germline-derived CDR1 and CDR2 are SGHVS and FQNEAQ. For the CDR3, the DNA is TGTGCCAGCAGCCCCGGGAGGGATTCACCCCTCCACTTT. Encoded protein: CASSPGRDSPLHF. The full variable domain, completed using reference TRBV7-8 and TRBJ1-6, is GAGVSQSPRYKVAKRGQDVALRCDPISGHVSLFWYQQALGQGPEFLTYFQNEAQLDKSGLPSDRFFAERPEGSVSTLKIQRTQQEDSAVYLCASSPGRDSPLHFGNGTRLTVT.

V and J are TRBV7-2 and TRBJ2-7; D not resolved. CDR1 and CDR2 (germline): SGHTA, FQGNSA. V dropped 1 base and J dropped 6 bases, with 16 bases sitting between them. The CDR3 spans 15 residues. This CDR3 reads CASSLGQIARSEQYF. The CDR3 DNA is TGTGCCAGCAGCTTAGGGCAGATAGCTCGGAGCGAGCAGTACTTC.

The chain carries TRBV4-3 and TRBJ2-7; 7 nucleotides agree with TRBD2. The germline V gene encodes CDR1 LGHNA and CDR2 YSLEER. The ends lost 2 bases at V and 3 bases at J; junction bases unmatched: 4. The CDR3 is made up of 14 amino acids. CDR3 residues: CASSQSSSGYEQYF. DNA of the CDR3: TGCGCCAGCAGCCAATCCTCTAGCGGCTACGAGCAGTACTTC.

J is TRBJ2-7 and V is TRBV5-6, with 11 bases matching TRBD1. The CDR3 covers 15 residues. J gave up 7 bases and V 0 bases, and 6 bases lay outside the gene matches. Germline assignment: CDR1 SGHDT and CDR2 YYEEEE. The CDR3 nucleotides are TGTGCCAGCAGCTTGGTCGGGACAGGGGGACGAGAGCAGTACTTC. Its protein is CASSLVGTGGREQYF.

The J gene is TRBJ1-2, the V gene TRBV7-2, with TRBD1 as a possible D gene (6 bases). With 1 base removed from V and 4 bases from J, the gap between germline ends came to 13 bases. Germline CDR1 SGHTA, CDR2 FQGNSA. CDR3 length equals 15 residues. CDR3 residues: CASSLGDVGAYGYTF. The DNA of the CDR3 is TGTGCCAGCAGCTTAGGAGATGTGGGGGCCTATGGCTACACCTTC.

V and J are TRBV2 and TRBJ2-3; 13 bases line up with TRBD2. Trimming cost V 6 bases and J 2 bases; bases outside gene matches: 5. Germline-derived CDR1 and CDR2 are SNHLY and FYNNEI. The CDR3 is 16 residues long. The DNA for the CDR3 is TGTGCCAGCAGAGACGGGACTAGCGGGGTCACAGATACGCAGTATTTT. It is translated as CASRDGTSGVTDTQYF.

The CDR3 loop is CASSEAPTLRTEAFF. The CDR3, as DNA: TGTGCCAGCAGTGAAGCTCCGACCTTGCGGACTGAAGCTTTCTTT. The chain joins TRBV2 to TRBJ1-1, with D hard to call. The CDR3 is 15 residues long. The germline V and J ends were trimmed by 0 bases and 5 bases, with 13 bases remaining between them. In germline, CDR1 is SNHLY, CDR2 FYNNEI.

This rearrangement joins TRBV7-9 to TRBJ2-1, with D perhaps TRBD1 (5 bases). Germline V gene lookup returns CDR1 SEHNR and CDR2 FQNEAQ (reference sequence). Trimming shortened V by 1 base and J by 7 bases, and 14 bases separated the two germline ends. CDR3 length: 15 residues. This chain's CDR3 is CASSLVQGNLNEQFF. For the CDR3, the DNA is TGTGCCAGCAGCTTAGTCCAGGGTAATCTGAATGAGCAGTTCTTC.

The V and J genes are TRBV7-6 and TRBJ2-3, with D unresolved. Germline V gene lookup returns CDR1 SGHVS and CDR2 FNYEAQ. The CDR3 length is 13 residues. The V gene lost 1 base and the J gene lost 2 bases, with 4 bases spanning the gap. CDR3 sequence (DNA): TGTGCCAGCAGCTTAGACTCCACAGATACGCAGTATTTT. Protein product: CASSLDSTDTQYF.